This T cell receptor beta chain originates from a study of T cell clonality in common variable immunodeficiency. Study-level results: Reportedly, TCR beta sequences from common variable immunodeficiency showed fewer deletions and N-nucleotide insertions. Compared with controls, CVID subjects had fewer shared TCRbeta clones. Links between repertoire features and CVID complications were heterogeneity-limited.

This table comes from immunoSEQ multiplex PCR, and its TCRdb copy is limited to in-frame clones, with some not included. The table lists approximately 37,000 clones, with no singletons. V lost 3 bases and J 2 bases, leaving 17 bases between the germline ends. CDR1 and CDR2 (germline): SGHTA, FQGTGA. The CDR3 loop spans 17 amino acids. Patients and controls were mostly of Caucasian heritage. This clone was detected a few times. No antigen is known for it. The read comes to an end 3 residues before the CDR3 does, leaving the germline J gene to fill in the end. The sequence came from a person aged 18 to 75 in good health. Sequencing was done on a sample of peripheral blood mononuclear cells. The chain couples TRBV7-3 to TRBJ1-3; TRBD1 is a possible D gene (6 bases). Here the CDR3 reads CASSFSTGLIPGNTIYF. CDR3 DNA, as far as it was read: TGTGCCAGCAGCTTCTCTACAGGGCTTATCCCTGGAAACACC.